This T cell receptor (beta chain) was observed in a study of graft-versus-host responses after intestinal transplantation. As for the study in general: All recipients got anti-thymocyte globulin induction, then tacrolimus and steroids for roughly 3 years.

About this clone itself: The target antigen is unknown.

Deletions cut 3 bases from V and 7 bases from J, with 11 bases between. Germline CDR1 is SGHRS and CDR2 is YFSETQ. The CDR3 totals 12 residues. This table comes from immunoSEQ multiplex PCR, and its TCRdb copy is limited to in-frame clones, with some not included. The sample includes 80,000 or so clones, 92% of them seen just once. Overall study results and limits: GvH clonotypes were identified within recipient marrow, with a subset emerging first in ileum or blood. Allografts of patients with graft-donor T cell macrochimerism showed high graft-versus-host to host-versus-graft clone ratios. After transplant, early declines in HvG clones were associated with peak levels of circulating GvH clones.

Material: PBMCs, obtained 98 days after intestinal transplantation. The V call is TRBV5-1, the J call TRBJ2-7; D unresolved. The clonotype originates from a human patient who received an intestinal transplant, so some T cells may come from the graft donor. CDR3 sequence reads: CASSSPVGEQYF. DNA for the CDR3: TGCGCCAGCAGCTCACCTGTAGGGGAGCAGTACTTC.